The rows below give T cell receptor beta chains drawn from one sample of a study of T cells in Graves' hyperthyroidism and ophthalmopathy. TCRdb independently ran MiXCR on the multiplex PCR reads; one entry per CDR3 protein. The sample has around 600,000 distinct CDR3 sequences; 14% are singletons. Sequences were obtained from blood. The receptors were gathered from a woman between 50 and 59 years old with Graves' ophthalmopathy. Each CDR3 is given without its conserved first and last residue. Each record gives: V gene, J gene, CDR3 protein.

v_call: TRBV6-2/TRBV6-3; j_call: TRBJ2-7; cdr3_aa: ASSYSTTRARAYEQY
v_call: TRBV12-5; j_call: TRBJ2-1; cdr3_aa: ANGTSGSLDEQF
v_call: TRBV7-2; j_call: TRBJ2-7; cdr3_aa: ASSLEGTRTYEQY
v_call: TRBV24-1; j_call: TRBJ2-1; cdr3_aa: ATSDSTLDAGGLDNEQF
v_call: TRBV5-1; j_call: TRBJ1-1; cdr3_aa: ASSLALGAGKLLNAEAF
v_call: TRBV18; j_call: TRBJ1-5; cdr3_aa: ASSPGIGGSNQPQH
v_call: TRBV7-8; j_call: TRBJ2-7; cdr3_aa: ASSQTSGSVERSSYEQY
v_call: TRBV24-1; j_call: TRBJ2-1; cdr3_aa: ATSDRGLAGVGLRNEQF
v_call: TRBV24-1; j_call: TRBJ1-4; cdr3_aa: ATGLSGKKEKLF
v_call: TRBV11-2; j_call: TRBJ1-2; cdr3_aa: ASSQGQNCGYT
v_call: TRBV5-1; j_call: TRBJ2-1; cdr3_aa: ASSWGPNLNEQF
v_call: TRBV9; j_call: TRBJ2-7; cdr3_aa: ASSPNSGLAAEQY
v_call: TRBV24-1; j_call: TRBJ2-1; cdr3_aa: ATSDLAGAGNEQF
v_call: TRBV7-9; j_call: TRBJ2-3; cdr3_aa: ASSLSVLLAGATDTQY
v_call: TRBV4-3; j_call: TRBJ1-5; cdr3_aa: ASSEGTVGNQPQH
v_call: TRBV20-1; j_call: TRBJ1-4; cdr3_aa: SARSRVLAEKLF
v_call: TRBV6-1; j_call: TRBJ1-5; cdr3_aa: ASSEGWTGPKNQPQH
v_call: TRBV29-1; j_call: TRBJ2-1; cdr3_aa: SVEDWAGDHNEQF
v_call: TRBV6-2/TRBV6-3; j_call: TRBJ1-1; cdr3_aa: ASRRQGDGTEAF
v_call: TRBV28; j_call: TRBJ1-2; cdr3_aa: ASGQGGYGYT
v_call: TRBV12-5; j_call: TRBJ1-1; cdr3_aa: ASGLVRGVSEAF
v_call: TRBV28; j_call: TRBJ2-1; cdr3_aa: ASSFISGVYNEQF
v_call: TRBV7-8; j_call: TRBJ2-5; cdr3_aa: ASSLDWEVETQY
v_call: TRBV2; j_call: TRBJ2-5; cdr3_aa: ASSPRAGRQETQY
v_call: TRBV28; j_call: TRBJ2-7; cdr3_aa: ASSLVYSGEQY
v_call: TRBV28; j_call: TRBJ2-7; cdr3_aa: ASSLIGGSPTYEQY
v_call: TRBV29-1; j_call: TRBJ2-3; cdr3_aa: SVEGGRTSGDTQY
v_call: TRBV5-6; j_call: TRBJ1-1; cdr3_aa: ASSLEPRRNTEAF
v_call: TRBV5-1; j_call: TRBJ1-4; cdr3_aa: ASSLAGDNEKLF
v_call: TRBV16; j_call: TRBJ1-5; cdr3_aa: ASSQSSQAHQH
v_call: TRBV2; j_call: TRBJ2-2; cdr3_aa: ARGETGTGELF
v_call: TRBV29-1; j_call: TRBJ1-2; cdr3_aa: SVGQAGIYGYT
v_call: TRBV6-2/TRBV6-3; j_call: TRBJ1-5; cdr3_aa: ASSYVSATTRGAQH